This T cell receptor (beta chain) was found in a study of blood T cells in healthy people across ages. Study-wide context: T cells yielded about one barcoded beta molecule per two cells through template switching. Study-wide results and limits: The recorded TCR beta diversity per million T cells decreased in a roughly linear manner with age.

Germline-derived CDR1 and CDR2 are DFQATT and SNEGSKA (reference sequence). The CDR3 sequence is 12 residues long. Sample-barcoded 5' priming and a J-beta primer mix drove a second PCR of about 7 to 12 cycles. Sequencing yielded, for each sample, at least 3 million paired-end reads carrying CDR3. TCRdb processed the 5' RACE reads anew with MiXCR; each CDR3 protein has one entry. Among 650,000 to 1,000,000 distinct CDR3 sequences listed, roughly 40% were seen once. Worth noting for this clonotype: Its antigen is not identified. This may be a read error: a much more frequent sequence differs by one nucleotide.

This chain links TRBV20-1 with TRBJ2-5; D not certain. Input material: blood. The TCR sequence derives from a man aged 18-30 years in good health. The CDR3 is CSARNRAETQHF. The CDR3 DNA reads TGCAGTGCTCGAAACCGGGCGGAGACCCAGCACTTC.